This entry describes one T cell receptor beta chain. Its antigen remains unidentified. This sample stems from a study of CD8 T cells in ankylosing spondylitis. The study's findings and limits: In ankylosing spondylitis blood, a motif of 7 to 9 highly homologous TCR beta variants appeared characteristic. A subset of motif variants has previously been described in the synovial fluid and blood of reactive arthritis. Clones linked to the disease showed a CD8+ phenotype. They occurred at relatively low frequencies in peripheral blood. Matched ankylosing spondylitis synovial fluid reportedly showed significant enrichment of disease-linked clones.

CDR3 size: 14 residues. Germline values: CDR1 SGHDT, CDR2 YYEEEE. Trimming took 2 bases from V and 0 from J; bases not matched to a gene: 2. TCRdb fed the 5' RACE reads into MiXCR, producing one record per CDR3 protein. The table has about 390,000 distinct CDR3 sequences, 20% to 25% seen once; the top ten hold about 16%. What was sequenced was blood, either unsorted or a sorted T cell fraction (not recorded which). V gene TRBV5-6 combines with J gene TRBJ2-7; 7 bases are shared with TRBD1. The origin of this receptor is a male donor with ankylosing spondylitis. CDR3 DNA: TGTGCCAGCAGCTTCCGGACAGGCTCCTACGAGCAGTACTTC. The encoded protein is CASSFRTGSYEQYF.